The clone carrying this T cell receptor beta chain was detected only once. The sample belongs to a study of blood T cell repertoires in COVID-19. In the study overall: T cells, B-cell-depleted T cells, or PBMCs supplied cDNA or gDNA.

Using immunoSEQ multiplex PCR, the repertoire was profiled, and TCRdb retains in-frame clones only, with some absent. Of fewer than 80,000 clones listed, about 90% are singletons. This clonotype was obtained from a human donor in a cohort sampled during active COVID-19. The sequencing sample was made of peripheral blood.

CDR3 region: CATSRGTGGFTEAFF. In nucleotides, the CDR3 is TGTGCCACCAGCAGAGGTACAGGGGGTTTCACTGAAGCTTTCTTT. V gene TRBV15 combines with J gene TRBJ1-1; 8 bases map to TRBD1. The germline CDR1 and CDR2 sequences are LNHNV and YYDKDF (reference sequence). V shed 1 base, J shed 4 bases, and the junction held 5 bases outside the gene matches. The CDR3 length is 15 residues.